Sequencing of this T cell receptor (beta chain) was carried out in a study of monozygotic twins with inflammatory bowel disease. Blood was collected, around 2.7 ml per donor. Each CDR3 protein gets one entry in TCRdb, which reprocessed the 5' RACE reads and gives no DNA. The sample data list about 450,000 distinct CDR3 sequences. The sequence was collected from a human donor with ulcerative colitis or Crohn's disease, or a healthy co-twin of an affected twin (not recorded which). The sequenced material came from blood.

The CDR3 region is CSVHGAENTEAFF. This chain connects TRBV29-1 to TRBJ1-1; the D call of TRBD1 rests on TCRdb alone, since no DNA is present to check it. The CDR3 runs 13 residues. Germline-derived CDR1 and CDR2 are SQVTM and ANQGSEA.